This TCR beta chain originates from a study of shared clonotypes between healthy human individuals. Germline values: CDR1 SQVTM, CDR2 ANQGSEA. The CDR3 contains 12 residues. The ends were cut back, 3 bases at V and 5 bases at J, with 10 bases in the middle. This table comes from immunoSEQ multiplex PCR, and its TCRdb copy is limited to in-frame clones, with some not included. The repertoire holds 650,000 to 800,000 clones, with about two thirds as singletons. The clonotype originates from a woman younger than 45 in good health. This rearrangement joins TRBV29-1 to TRBJ2-5, with D perhaps assigned TRBD1 or TRBD2 (5 bases each). What was sequenced was memory CD4+ T cells sorted from blood. Subset: CD45RA-negative fraction. As DNA, the CDR3 is TGCAGCGTTGACGTGGGGACGGAGACCCAGTACTTC. Its translation is CSVDVGTETQYF.